Described below is a single T cell receptor beta chain sequence and its context. No antigen is known for it. Antigen-specific CD4+ T cells were first expanded with viral peptide pools by the ViraFEST assay and only then sequenced. With 10 to 11 days of culture completed, CD4+ T cells were isolated. This person caught SARS-CoV-2 sometime from March to December 2020, and PCR testing confirmed the infection. Vaccination of participants consisted of two doses of either the BNT162b2 or mRNA-1273 vaccine. Here immunoSEQ multiplex PCR was the method, and the copy in TCRdb shows in-frame clones only, minus some. The profile covers about 14,000 clones, with about three quarters appearing a single time and over 15% taken by the ten largest. The CDR3 loop spans 14 amino acids. Germline V CDR1 and CDR2: LNHDA, SQIVND (reference sequence). Trimming removed 3 bases from V and 0 bases from J, with 9 bases in between.

The data derive from a study of vaccination effects on CD4 cells after COVID-19. In the study overall: The second dose preceded post-vaccine samples by a median of 72 days.

Source: CD4+ T cells from PBMCs cultured with SARS-CoV-2 spike peptides, taken after COVID-19 vaccination. The chain combines TRBV19 with TRBJ2-7; D gene ambiguous. This receptor was obtained from a human donor who had a prior SARS-CoV-2 infection. CDR3 DNA: TGTGCCAGTAGTATCTTTCCGGGCTCCTACGAGCAGTACTTC. This encodes CASSIFPGSYEQYF.